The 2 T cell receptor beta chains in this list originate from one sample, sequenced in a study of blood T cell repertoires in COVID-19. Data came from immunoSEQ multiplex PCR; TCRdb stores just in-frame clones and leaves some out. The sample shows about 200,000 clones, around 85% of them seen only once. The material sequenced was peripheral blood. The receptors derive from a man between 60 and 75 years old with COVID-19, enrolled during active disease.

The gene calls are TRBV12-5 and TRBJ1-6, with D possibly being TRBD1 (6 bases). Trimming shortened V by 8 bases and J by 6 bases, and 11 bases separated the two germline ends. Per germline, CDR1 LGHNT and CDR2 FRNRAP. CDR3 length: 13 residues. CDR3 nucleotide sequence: TGTGCTAGTAGCGCAGGGGCTAATTCACCCCTCCACTTT. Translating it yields CASSAGANSPLHF.

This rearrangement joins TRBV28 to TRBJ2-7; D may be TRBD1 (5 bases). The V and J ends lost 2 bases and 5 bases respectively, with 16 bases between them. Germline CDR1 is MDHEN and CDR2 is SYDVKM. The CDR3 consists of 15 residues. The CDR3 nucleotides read TGTGCCAGCAGTTTACTTGGACACCCGGTGAACGAGCAGTACTTC. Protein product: CASSLLGHPVNEQYF.